This T cell receptor (beta chain) is drawn from a study of T cell changes during pregnancy in multiple sclerosis. V gave up 0 bases and J gave up 9 bases, with 12 bases separating them. Germline V gene sequence: CDR1 LGHNA, CDR2 YSLEER. The CDR3 extends over 14 amino acids. This table comes from immunoSEQ multiplex PCR, and its TCRdb copy is limited to in-frame clones, with some not included. The data show roughly 30,000 clones, around nine tenths seen once. Source: CD4+ T cells from peripheral blood mononuclear cells, taken in the first trimester of pregnancy. The receptor was isolated from a female donor in good health, enrolled as a control in a pregnancy study. The chain carries TRBV4-3 and TRBJ2-1; perhaps TRBD1 as D (6 bases). The CDR3 nucleotides are TGCGCCAGCAGCCAAGATGTCCTAGGGGGTGAGCAGTTCTTC. Protein: CASSQDVLGGEQFF.